Listed here is a single T cell receptor beta chain. The sample is drawn from a study of OX40 agonist ivuxolimab in advanced cancers. Trimming cost V 2 bases and J 5 bases; bases outside gene matches: 4. This CDR3 region has 14 residues. Germline-derived CDR1 and CDR2 are SNHLY and FYNNEI. Blood sampling was done at baseline, cycle 4 day 1, and cycle 7 day 1. The method was immunoSEQ multiplex PCR; TCRdb's version includes in-frame clones alone and lacks a portion of them. The data contain around 41,000 clones, around 90% of them singletons. This clonotype was sampled from an adult with an advanced solid tumor such as melanoma, head and neck, liver or kidney cancer. The chain combines TRBV2 with TRBJ2-5; 8 bases agree with TRBD1. Sequences were derived from CD4+ or CD8+ T cells sorted from blood, sampled in a trial of the OX40 agonist ivuxolimab. The CDR3 protein is CASSEQGAGETQYF. The CDR3 bases are TGTGCCAGCAGTGAACAGGGGGCGGGGGAGACCCAGTACTTC.